Listed below are T cell receptor beta chains from one sample, sequenced in a study of T cells after posttransplantation cyclophosphamide. Profiling relied on immunoSEQ multiplex PCR, and the TCRdb table lists in-frame clones only, not all of them. Recorded here are approximately 39,000 clones, with no singletons, and the ten leading clones hold 2% to 2.5%. Sequences were obtained from PBMCs. Source of these receptors: a man aged 45 to 65 in good health, CMV-negative, and a related stem cell transplant donor. Both conserved end residues are part of each CDR3. Fields, in order: V gene, J gene, D gene, clone size, CDR3 DNA, CDR3 protein. The D gene is left open where the match is weak. Clone size is given for some rows only: seen once, a few or many times, or a class if the clone is expanded.

>TRBV30|TRBJ2-7|TRBD1|-
TGTGCCGGGGGACAGGTGTCCTACGAGCAGTACTTC
CAGGQVSYEQYF
>TRBV6-6|TRBJ2-1|TRBD2|many
TGTGTCGTCGCTCTAGCGGAGTTCTACAATGAGCAGTTCTTC
CVVALAEFYNEQFF
>TRBV18|TRBJ1-1|TRBD1|many
TGTGCCAGCTCACCAACAAGACAGGGTCTCTCAGCTTTCTTT
CASSPTRQGLSAFF
>TRBV19|TRBJ2-7|-|many
TGTGCCAGTAGTATCGGCAGGGGCAGCGAGCAGTACTTC
CASSIGRGSEQYF
>TRBV11-3|TRBJ2-6|-|many
TGTGCCAGCAGCCCTGGGACTTATGGGGCCAACGTCCTGACTTTC
CASSPGTYGANVLTF
>TRBV18|TRBJ2-7|-|-
TGTGCCAGCTCACCACCCCTGGCAGGGAAGACATACGAGCAGTACTTC
CASSPPLAGKTYEQYF
>TRBV13|TRBJ2-3|-|few
TGTGCCAGCAGCTCCGGACCGGAGGTTTCAGATACGCAGTATTTT
CASSSGPEVSDTQYF
>TRBV5-1|TRBJ2-1|TRBD2|-
TGCGCCAGCAGCTCTAGCGGGAGCTCCTACAATGAGCAGTTCTTC
CASSSSGSSYNEQFF
>TRBV20-1|TRBJ2-1|-|few
TGCAGTGCTTACAGGGAGATCGAGCAGTTCTTC
CSAYREIEQFF
>TRBV7-2|TRBJ2-5|TRBD2|-
TGTGCCAGCAGCTTAATGGGGGGGGGTACTCAAGAGACCCAGTACTTC
CASSLMGGGTQETQYF
>TRBV9|TRBJ1-4|-|many
TGTGCCAGCAGCGTAACGGGGGGCACAACTAATGAAAAACTGTTTTTT
CASSVTGGTTNEKLFF
>TRBV10-3|TRBJ1-3|-|many
TGTGCCATCAGTGAGGGCGGGGGGGCGTCTGGAAACACCATATATTTT
CAISEGGGASGNTIYF
>TRBV6-1|TRBJ2-3|-|-
TGTGCCAGCAGTATACAGGGATTTGGCACAGATACGCAGTATTTT
CASSIQGFGTDTQYF
>TRBV6-5|TRBJ1-2|TRBD1|many
TGTGCCAGCAGTTTATCCAGACAGGGGAGGAACGGCTACACCTTC
CASSLSRQGRNGYTF
>TRBV7-8|TRBJ2-3|-|-
TGTGCCAGCAGCTTAGTGGTTCGGGGTTCGGTTACAGATACGCAGTATTTT
CASSLVVRGSVTDTQYF
>TRBV27|TRBJ1-2|-|many
TGTGCCAGCAGTTACTCGACTAACTATGGCTACACCTTC
CASSYSTNYGYTF
>TRBV27|TRBJ1-1|-|many
TGTGCCAGCGGCCGACAGGCGACTGAAGCTTTCTTT
CASGRQATEAFF
>TRBV27|TRBJ2-1|TRBD2|few
TGTGCCAGCAGTTATATTGGGGGGGGTGAGCAGTTCTTC
CASSYIGGGEQFF
>TRBV7-9|TRBJ2-3|TRBD2|many
TGTGCCAGCAGCTTAGATACTAGCGGCACAGATACGCAGTATTTT
CASSLDTSGTDTQYF
>TRBV29-1|TRBJ1-1|-|many
TGCAGCGTTGAAGGGCACCTGAACACTGAAGCTTTCTTT
CSVEGHLNTEAFF
>TRBV4-3|TRBJ2-7|-|many
TGCGCCAGCAGCCAAGTTCAGGGCAAGGCCTACGAGCAGTACTTC
CASSQVQGKAYEQYF
>TRBV30|TRBJ2-4|TRBD2|many
TGTGCCTGGAGTGTAGGGTGGTCTAGCGGGAGGGGAGCCAAAAACATTCAGTACTTC
CAWSVGWSSGRGAKNIQYF
>TRBV1|TRBJ2-5|-|-
TGCACCAGCAGCCAAGATGGAGTAGCGGGGCGTTCGGAGACCCAGTACTTC
CTSSQDGVAGRSETQYF
>TRBV25-1|TRBJ2-7|-|many
TGTGCCAGCAGTGAATACCGCGAGCAGTACTTC
CASSEYREQYF
>TRBV10-1|TRBJ2-7|-|many
TGCGCCAGCCCCGGGGGACTGCCCTACGAGCAGTACTTC
CASPGGLPYEQYF
>TRBV9|TRBJ1-2|TRBD1|-
TGTGCCAGCAGCGTAGGACAGGGTGTCGGTGGCTACACCTTC
CASSVGQGVGGYTF
>TRBV6-1|TRBJ2-1|TRBD2|few
TGTGCCAGCAGTGAAGCCCTAGCGGGTGGGAATGAGCAGTTCTTC
CASSEALAGGNEQFF
>TRBV20-1|TRBJ2-3|-|few
TGCAGTGCTAGTCAACAGACGCAGTATTTT
CSASQQTQYF
>TRBV29-1|TRBJ2-7|-|many
TGCAGCGTTGTATACGCCTCGGGGAGGAACGAGCAGTACTTC
CSVVYASGRNEQYF
>TRBV7-8|TRBJ2-1|TRBD2|many
TGTGCCAGCAGCTTACCCCGTCGACTAGCGGTACACAATGAGCAGTTCTTC
CASSLPRRLAVHNEQFF
>TRBV7-3|TRBJ2-3|-|many
TGTGCCAGCACCAACACAGATACGCAGTATTTT
CASTNTDTQYF
>TRBV11-2|TRBJ2-5|-|many
TGTGCCAGCAGCCCGCGGGCTCGGGGAGAGACCCAGTACTTC
CASSPRARGETQYF
>TRBV9|TRBJ2-7|-|few
TGTGCCAGCAGCGTAGGGGGTCCCGACAGCAACGAGCAGTACTTC
CASSVGGPDSNEQYF
>TRBV18|TRBJ2-7|TRBD1|many
TGTGCCAGCTCACCACAGGGGGCGGTATCCTACGAGCAGTACTTC
CASSPQGAVSYEQYF
>TRBV6-5|TRBJ2-2|-|many
TGTGCCAGCAGTTTGGGGCATTTCGGGGAGCTGTTTTTT
CASSLGHFGELFF
>TRBV6-5|TRBJ2-2|TRBD2|many
TGTGCCAGCGGGACTAGCGGGTACACCGGGGAGCTGTTTTTT
CASGTSGYTGELFF
>TRBV7-9|TRBJ2-5|TRBD2|many
TGTGCCAGCACAGCGGGGGGGGTCCGACCCGAAGAGACCCAGTACTTC
CASTAGGVRPEETQYF
>TRBV27|TRBJ1-4|TRBD1|many
TGTGCCAGCAGTTCCGGTGGGACAGATGAAAAACTGTTTTTT
CASSSGGTDEKLFF
>TRBV29-1|TRBJ2-1|-|few
-
CSVGGGNERFF
>TRBV6-5|TRBJ1-1|-|-
TGTGCCAGCAGTTATAGCGGGTTGGGCACTGAAGCTTTCTTT
CASSYSGLGTEAFF
>TRBV4-2|TRBJ2-1|-|many
TGTGCCAGCAGCCAACTGGGAGACAAGCAGTTCTTC
CASSQLGDKQFF
>TRBV5-6|TRBJ2-3|TRBD2|many
TGTGCCAGCAGCTTGTGGGCTAGCGGGGTTACAGATACGCAGTATTTT
CASSLWASGVTDTQYF
>TRBV7-3|TRBJ2-3|TRBD1|many
TGTGCCAGCAGCTTTTACGACAGGGGGACAGATACGCAGTATTTT
CASSFYDRGTDTQYF
>TRBV6-1|TRBJ2-3|-|many
TGTGCCAGCAGTCTATTCACAGATACGCAGTATTTT
CASSLFTDTQYF
>TRBV2|TRBJ2-7|TRBD2|few
TGTGCCAGCAGTGAACGGGTCGGACTAGCTGGCGAGCAGTACTTC
CASSERVGLAGEQYF
>TRBV6-5|TRBJ2-7|TRBD1|many
TGTGCCAGCAGTGGGGACAGCTACGAGCAGTACTTC
CASSGDSYEQYF
>TRBV7-9|TRBJ2-4|-|many
TGTGCCAGCCCGTGGGCTCTAGCCAAAAACATTCAGTACTTC
CASPWALAKNIQYF
>TRBV9|TRBJ2-7|-|many
TGTGCCAGCAGCCCGGGAATTTCCTACGAGCAGTACTTC
CASSPGISYEQYF